This TCR beta chain was identified in a study of blood T cell repertoires in COVID-19. Study context: COVID-19 samples collected from the United States, Italy and Spain covered acute and convalescent phases. T cells, B-cell-depleted T cells, or PBMCs supplied cDNA or gDNA.

This clone was counted a few times. Seattle enrolled patients during active infection and tracked them longitudinally. Germline lookup yields CDR1 MNHEY and CDR2 SVGEGT. CDR3 length: 15 amino acids. The V end lost 4 bases, the J end lost 1 base, and 8 bases lay between the germline ends. Sequencing was performed with immunoSEQ multiplex PCR; in TCRdb, only in-frame clones are kept and a portion is missing. This table holds fewer than 350,000 clones, about 86% found once. Input material: peripheral blood. This clonotype originated in a woman aged 70-85 years with COVID-19, enrolled during active disease. The V and J genes are TRBV6-2 or TRBV6-3 and TRBJ2-6; D not resolved. CDR3 residues: CASSSDQSGANVLTF. As DNA, the CDR3 is TGTGCCAGCAGTTCCGATCAGTCTGGGGCCAACGTCCTGACTTTC.